This T cell receptor beta chain emerged from a study of cytomegalovirus exposure and HLA in healthy donors (TCRdb year 2017). A note on the overall study: According to a later analysis, the 120 or so validation repertoires were produced on the same platform as the 666 repertoires of the first cohort. The aim of the study was to test whether cataloging public T cell receptors could identify signatures of past pathogen exposure. Besides the first cohort of around 700 subjects, a separate validation cohort made up of 95 to 150 different subjects was used. The study combined high-throughput TCR immunosequencing, statistical association of individual TCRs with disease status, and machine learning to predict cytomegalovirus infection status. What the work shows at the level of the full study, not this receptor alone: Across donors, most TCR sequences were observed very rarely, whereas some public TCRs were present in many individuals. A later analysis had no HLA typing for the validation cohort, so co-occurrence there was scored across all 120 repertoires. Cytomegalovirus status was reported to be diagnosed by the classifier with high specificity and sensitivity in both the original and validation cohorts. According to the authors, the approach could potentially be generalized to other disease states and immunological phenotypes. In the study, approximately 150 TCR beta chains were listed as associated with cytomegalovirus. Subsequent analysis determined that TCRs grouped into clusters in the first cohort also showed a tendency toward co-occurrence across the approximately 110 validation repertoires, and approximately 93% of cluster scores exceeded 0. Three of the identified cytomegalovirus-associated TCR beta chains were confirmed in vitro to be specific for cytomegalovirus antigens.

Counted from cysteine to phenylalanine, this CDR3 has 13 amino acids. Only the CDR3 region is kept as DNA, spanning 39 bases read in frame from base 1. Via the germline V gene (reference sequence), CDR1 is LNHDA and CDR2 SQIVND. Trimming at the junction amounts to 6 bases on V and 0 bases on J, and the germline ends lie 6 bases apart. Of note for this clone: Its antigen is currently not known. Base quality data are lacking; no much larger clone is found one base away.

The donors belonged to the validation cohort of around 130 subjects, which was separate from the roughly 680-subject first cohort. Library preparation was by the immunoSEQ multiplex PCR assay. The paper's data handling went like this. A statistical classification framework was built for diagnosing cytomegalovirus status from the catalog of TCR beta chain sequences. TCRdb stores this immuneACCESS table with in-frame sequences only. Part of the clones is absent; in the studies checked, under half of the shortfall reflects unresolved V genes, and no reason is known for the rest. The DNA gave D and trimming, while V, J and clone size come from that table. Here the sample has tens of thousands of clones; approximately 95% occur a single time. The ten largest make up 1.1% of the sample.

Sequencing used PBMCs. This receptor chain uses TRBV19 and TRBJ2-1; the D gene identity is not certain. The TCR comes from a woman aged 25 to 39 in good health and CMV-seropositive. The DNA sequence is TGTGCCAGTAGGTCCTACTCCTACAATGAGCAGTTCTTC. Its coded protein is CASRSYSYNEQFF.